This T cell receptor (beta chain) derives from a study of cytomegalovirus exposure and HLA in healthy donors. This PCR relied on a set of 60 Vbeta primers and 13 Jbeta primers. Repertoires were generated with immunoSEQ multiplex PCR, while TCRdb's copy carries only in-frame clones and drops some. The sample includes about 160,000 clones, roughly 79% seen only once; the top ten take about 1%. The CDR3 length is 13 residues. CDR1 GTSNPN and CDR2 SVGIG come from the germline V gene (reference sequence). V dropped 7 bases and J dropped 8 bases, with 18 bases sitting between them. The TCR comes from a woman between 35 and 50 years old in good health and CMV-seronegative. The sequenced sample was PBMCs. The chain links TRBV30 to TRBJ2-1, with D perhaps TRBD2 (6 bases). The CDR3 sequence is CALRDSRSYEQFF. As DNA, the CDR3 is TGTGCCTTACGGGACTCTCGGAGCTATGAGCAGTTCTTC. Full variable domain (outside the CDR3, taken from reference TRBV30 and TRBJ2-1): SQTIHQWPATLVQPVGSPLSLECTVEGTSNPNLYWYRQAAGRGLQLLFYSVGIGQISSEVPQNLSASRPQDRQFILSSKKLLLSDSGFYLCALRDSRSYEQFFGPGTRLTVL.